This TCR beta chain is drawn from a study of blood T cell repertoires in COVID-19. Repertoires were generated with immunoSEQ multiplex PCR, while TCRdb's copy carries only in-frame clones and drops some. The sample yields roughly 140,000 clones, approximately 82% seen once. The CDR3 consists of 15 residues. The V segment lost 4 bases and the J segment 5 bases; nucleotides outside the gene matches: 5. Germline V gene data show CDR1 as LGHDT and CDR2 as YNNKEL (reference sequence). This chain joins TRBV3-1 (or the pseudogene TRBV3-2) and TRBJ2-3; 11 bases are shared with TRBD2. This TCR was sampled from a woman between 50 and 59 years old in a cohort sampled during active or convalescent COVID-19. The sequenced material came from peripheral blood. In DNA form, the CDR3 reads TGTGCCAGCAGCCCCCTAGCGGGGGGCCAAGATACGCAGTATTTT. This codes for CASSPLAGGQDTQYF.